This TCR beta chain was recorded in a study of blood T cell repertoires in COVID-19. Study in general: Spain, Italy and the United States supplied samples that represented acute and convalescent COVID-19.

Source study methods: Reference gene primer amplification gave nucleated cell count estimates. TCRdb keeps only in-frame clones here, not all; method: immunoSEQ multiplex PCR. The V and J calls and clone size come from that table; D and trimming were worked out from the DNA. Here the sample spans 30,000 to 40,000 clones, approximately 86% being singletons. Trimming removed 5 bases at V and 4 bases at J, with 9 bases between. This CDR3 is built from 13 residues. CDR1 MDHEN and CDR2 SYDVKM come from the germline V gene. This chain connects TRBV28 to TRBJ1-3; D is unresolved. The sample was peripheral blood. This receptor was obtained from a man aged 70 or older with acute or convalescent COVID-19. DNA of the CDR3: TGTGCCAGCAGTATAGATAGCGGAAACACCATATATTTT. Protein sequence: CASSIDSGNTIYF.